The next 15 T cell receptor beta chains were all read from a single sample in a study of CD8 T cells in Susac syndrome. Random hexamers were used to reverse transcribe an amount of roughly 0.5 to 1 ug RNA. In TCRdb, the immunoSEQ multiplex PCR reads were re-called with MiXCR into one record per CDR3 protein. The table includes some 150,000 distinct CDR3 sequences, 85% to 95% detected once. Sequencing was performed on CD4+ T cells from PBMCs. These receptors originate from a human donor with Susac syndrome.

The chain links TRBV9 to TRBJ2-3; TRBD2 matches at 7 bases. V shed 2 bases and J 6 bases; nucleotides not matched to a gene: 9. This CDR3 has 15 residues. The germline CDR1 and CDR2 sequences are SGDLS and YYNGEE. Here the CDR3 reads CASSVSGLPLDTQYF. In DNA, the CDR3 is TGTGCCAGCAGCGTTAGCGGGTTACCTCTTGATACGCAGTATTTT. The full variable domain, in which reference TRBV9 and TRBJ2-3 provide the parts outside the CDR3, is DSGVTQTPKHLITATGQRVTLRCSPRSGDLSVYWYQQSLDQGLQFLIQYYNGEERAKGNILERFSAQQFPDLHSELNLSSLELGDSALYFCASSVSGLPLDTQYFGPGTRLTVL.

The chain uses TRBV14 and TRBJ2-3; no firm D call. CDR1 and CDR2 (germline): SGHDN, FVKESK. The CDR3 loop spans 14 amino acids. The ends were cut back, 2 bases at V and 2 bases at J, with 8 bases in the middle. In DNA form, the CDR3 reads TGTGCCAGCAGCCAAATGGGATTCACAGATACGCAGTATTTT. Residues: CASSQMGFTDTQYF.

The CDR3 sequence: CASSFSPNNEQFF. The DNA for the CDR3 is TGTGCCAGCAGCTTTTCTCCGAACAATGAGCAGTTCTTC. This chain connects TRBV7-6 to TRBJ2-1; no reliable D call. V lost 3 bases and J 5 bases, leaving 8 bases between the germline ends. The CDR3 runs to 13 residues. Germline V gene lookup returns CDR1 SGHVS and CDR2 FNYEAQ.

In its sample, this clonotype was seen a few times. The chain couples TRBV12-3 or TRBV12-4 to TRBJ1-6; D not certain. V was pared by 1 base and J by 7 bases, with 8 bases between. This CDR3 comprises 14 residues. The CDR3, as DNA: TGTGCCAGCAGTTTAGGTCAGAGCAATTCACCCCTCCACTTT. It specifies CASSLGQSNSPLHF.

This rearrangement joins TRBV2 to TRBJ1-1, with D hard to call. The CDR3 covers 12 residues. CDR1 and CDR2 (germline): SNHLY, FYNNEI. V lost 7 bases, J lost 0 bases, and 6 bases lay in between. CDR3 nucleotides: TGTGCCAGCATCAGGCTGAACACTGAAGCTTTCTTT. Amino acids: CASIRLNTEAFF.

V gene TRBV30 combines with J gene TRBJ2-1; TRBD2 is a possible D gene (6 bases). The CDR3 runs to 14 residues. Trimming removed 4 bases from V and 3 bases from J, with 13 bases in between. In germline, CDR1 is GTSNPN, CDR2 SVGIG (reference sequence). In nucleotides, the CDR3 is TGTGCCTGGACGGAGGGCCCCCTCTACAATGAGCAGTTCTTC. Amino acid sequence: CAWTEGPLYNEQFF.

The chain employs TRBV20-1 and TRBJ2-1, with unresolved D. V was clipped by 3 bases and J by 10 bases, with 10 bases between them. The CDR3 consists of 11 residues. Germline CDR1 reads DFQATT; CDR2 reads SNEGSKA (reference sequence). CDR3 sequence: CSASYRIEQFF. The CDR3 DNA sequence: TGCAGTGCTAGTTACCGAATAGAGCAGTTCTTC.

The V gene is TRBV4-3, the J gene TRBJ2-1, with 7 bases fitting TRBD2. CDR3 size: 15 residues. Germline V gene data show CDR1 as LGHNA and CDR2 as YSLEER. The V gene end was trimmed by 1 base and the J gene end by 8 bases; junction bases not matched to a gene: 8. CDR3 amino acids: CASSQVSGGSYEQFF. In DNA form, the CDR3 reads TGCGCCAGCAGCCAAGTCAGTGGCGGGAGCTATGAGCAGTTCTTC.

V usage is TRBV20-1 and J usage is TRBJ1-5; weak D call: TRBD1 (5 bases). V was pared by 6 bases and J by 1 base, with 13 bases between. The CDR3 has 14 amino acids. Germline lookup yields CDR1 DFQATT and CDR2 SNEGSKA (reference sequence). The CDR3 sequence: CSALVGTSNQPQHF. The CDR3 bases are TGCAGTGCATTAGTCGGGACCAGCAATCAGCCCCAGCATTTT.

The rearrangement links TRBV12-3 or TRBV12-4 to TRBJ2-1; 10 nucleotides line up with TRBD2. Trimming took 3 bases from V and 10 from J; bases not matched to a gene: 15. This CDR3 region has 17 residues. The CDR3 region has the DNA TGTGCCAGCAGTTTTCCCCGCAGCGGGGGGGTTTCTCGGGAGCAGTTCTTC. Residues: CASSFPRSGGVSREQFF.

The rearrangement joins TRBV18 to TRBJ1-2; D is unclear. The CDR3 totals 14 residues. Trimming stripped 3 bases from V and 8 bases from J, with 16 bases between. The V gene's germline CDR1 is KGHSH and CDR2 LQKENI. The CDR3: CASSPPGRVGGYTF. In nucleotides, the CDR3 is TGTGCCAGCTCACCTCCGGGGAGAGTTGGAGGCTACACCTTC. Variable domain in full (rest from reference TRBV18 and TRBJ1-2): NAGVMQNPRHLVRRRGQEARLRCSPMKGHSHVYWYRQLPEEGLKFMVYLQKENIIDESGMPKERFSAEFPKEGPSILRIQQVVRGDSAAYFCASSPPGRVGGYTFGSGTRLTVV.

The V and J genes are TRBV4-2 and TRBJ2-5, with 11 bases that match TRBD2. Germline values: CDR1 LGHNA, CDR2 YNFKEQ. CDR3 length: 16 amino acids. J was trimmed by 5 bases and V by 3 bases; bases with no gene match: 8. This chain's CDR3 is CASSQSSGGILETQYF. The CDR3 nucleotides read TGTGCCAGCAGCCAGTCTAGCGGGGGGATTTTGGAGACCCAGTACTTC.

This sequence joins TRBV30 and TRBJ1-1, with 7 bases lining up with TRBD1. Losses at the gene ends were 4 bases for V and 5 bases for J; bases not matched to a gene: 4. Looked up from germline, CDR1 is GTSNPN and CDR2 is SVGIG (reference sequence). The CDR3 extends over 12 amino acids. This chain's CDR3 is CAWTQGGTEAFF. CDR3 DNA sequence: TGTGCCTGGACCCAGGGGGGGACTGAAGCTTTCTTT.

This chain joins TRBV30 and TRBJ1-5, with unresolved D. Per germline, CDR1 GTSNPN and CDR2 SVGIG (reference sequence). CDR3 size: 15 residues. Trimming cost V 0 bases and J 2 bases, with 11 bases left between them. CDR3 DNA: TGTGCCTGGAGTGTACTAGGCTCCGGCAATCAGCCCCAGCATTTT. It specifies CAWSVLGSGNQPQHF.

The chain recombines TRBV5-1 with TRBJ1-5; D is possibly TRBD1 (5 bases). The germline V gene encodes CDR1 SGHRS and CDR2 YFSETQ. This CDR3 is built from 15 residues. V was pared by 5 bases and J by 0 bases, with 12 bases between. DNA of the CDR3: TGCGCCAGCAGTCCAGAGGGGAATAGCAATCAGCCCCAGCATTTT. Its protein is CASSPEGNSNQPQHF.